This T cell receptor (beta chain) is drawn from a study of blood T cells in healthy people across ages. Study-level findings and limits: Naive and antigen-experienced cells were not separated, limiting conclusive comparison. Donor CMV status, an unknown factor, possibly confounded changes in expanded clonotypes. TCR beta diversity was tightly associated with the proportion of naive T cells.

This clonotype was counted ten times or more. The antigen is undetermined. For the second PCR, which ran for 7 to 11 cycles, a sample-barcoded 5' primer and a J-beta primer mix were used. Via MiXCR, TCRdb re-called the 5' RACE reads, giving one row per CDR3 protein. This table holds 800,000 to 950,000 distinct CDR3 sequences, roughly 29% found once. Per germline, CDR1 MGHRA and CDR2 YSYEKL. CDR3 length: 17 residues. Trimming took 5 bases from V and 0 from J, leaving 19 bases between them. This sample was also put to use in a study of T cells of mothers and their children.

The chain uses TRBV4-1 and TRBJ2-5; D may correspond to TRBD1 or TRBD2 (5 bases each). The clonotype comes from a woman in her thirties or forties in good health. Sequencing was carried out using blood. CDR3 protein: CASSTTGGTANQETQYF. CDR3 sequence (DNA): TGCGCCAGCAGCACAACTGGGGGTACAGCTAACCAAGAGACCCAGTACTTC.